These 7 T cell receptor beta chains were all obtained from the same sample, sequenced in a study of blood T cells in healthy people across ages. The second PCR ran about 6 to 12 cycles with a sample-barcoded 5' primer and J-beta primers. TCRdb used MiXCR to reprocess the 5' RACE reads, holding one entry per CDR3 protein. The repertoire consists of fewer than 900,000 distinct CDR3 sequences, with about 36% occurring once and the leading ten covering over 10%. What was sequenced was blood. All receptors come from a young man in good health.

In its sample, this clonotype was seen many times. The V call is TRBV4-2, the J call TRBJ2-3; TRBD2 matches 10 bases. Germline-derived CDR1 and CDR2 are LGHNA and YNFKEQ. This CDR3 has 17 amino acids. Germline trimming cut 3 bases from V and 0 bases from J; bases unmatched to any gene: 6. The CDR3 loop reads CASSHPSGGPSTDTQYF. The CDR3 bases are TGTGCCAGCAGCCACCCTAGCGGGGGACCCAGCACAGATACGCAGTATTTT.

This clonotype is a singleton in its sample. The rearrangement uses TRBV6-6 and TRBJ1-2; TRBD1 matches at 8 bases. Germline V CDR1 and CDR2: MNHNY, SVGAGI (reference sequence). The CDR3 loop spans 13 amino acids. The trim removed 6 bases at V and 6 bases at J, leaving 6 bases unmatched. The DNA of the CDR3 is TGTGCCAGCAGGCCGACAGGGGCGGATGGCTACACCTTC. It yields the protein CASRPTGADGYTF.

V usage is TRBV15 and J usage is TRBJ2-2, with 9 bases fitting TRBD1. Germline lookup yields CDR1 LNHNV and CDR2 YYDKDF (reference sequence). V lost 3 bases, J lost 4 bases, and 9 bases stayed unmatched. This CDR3 comprises 17 residues. The DNA of the CDR3 is TGTGCCACCAGCAGCCGAAAAAGACAGGGGGTCACCGGGGAGCTGTTTTTT. It codes for CATSSRKRQGVTGELFF.

V is TRBV27 and J is TRBJ1-6; D is undetermined. This CDR3 comprises 16 residues. Germline CDR1 MNHEY, CDR2 SMNVEV (reference sequence). V was shortened by 3 bases and J by 0 bases, with 9 bases between the two germline ends. The CDR3 region is CASSLLRPSYNSPLHF. CDR3 coding DNA: TGTGCCAGCAGTTTGCTCAGGCCCTCCTATAATTCACCCCTCCACTTT.

CDR3 nucleotides: TGTGCCAGCAGCTTAGGACTGAGTTTCTCCTACAAGGAGCAGTACTTC. Its translation: CASSLGLSFSYKEQYF. V usage is TRBV5-5 and J usage is TRBJ2-7; D is perhaps TRBD2 (5 bases). V lost 2 bases and J 7 bases, leaving 22 bases between the germline ends. Germline V gene sequence: CDR1 SGHKS, CDR2 YYEKEE (reference sequence). The CDR3 runs 16 residues.

Turning to this clonotype: A much larger clone differs from this one at a single base, so this may be a read error. V gene TRBV4-2 combines with J gene TRBJ2-5; D ambiguous. The J call may not be correct, given that the DNA end is closer to TRBJ2-7. This CDR3 contains 13 residues. CDR1 and CDR2 from the germline V gene are LGHNA and YNFKEQ. The CDR3, as DNA: TGTGCCAGCAACCAATTAGTGGGCGACGAGCAGTACTTC. This sequence encodes CASNQLVGDEQYF.

This clonotype was seen only a few times. The DNA for the CDR3 is TGCAGTGCTAGACAGTCCCAAGGGCCCCAGCATTTT. Its translation: CSARQSQGPQHF. The chain uses TRBV20-1 and TRBJ1-5; D remains ambiguous. Germline CDR1 is DFQATT and CDR2 is SNEGSKA (reference sequence). V lost 2 bases, J lost 9 bases, and 11 bases lay in between. This CDR3 contains 12 residues.